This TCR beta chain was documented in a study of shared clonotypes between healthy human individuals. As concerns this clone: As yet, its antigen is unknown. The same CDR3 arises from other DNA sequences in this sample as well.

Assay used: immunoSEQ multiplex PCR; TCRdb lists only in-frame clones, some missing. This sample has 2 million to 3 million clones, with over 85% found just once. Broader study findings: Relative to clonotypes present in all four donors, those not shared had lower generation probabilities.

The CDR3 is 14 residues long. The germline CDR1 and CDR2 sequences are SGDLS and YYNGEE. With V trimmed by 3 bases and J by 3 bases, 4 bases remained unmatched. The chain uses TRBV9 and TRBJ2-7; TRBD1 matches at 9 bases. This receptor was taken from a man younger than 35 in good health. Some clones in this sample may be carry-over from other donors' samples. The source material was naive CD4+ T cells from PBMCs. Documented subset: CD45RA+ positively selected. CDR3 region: CASSAGQGNYEQYF. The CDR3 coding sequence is TGTGCCAGCAGCGCGGGACAGGGAAACTACGAGCAGTACTTC.